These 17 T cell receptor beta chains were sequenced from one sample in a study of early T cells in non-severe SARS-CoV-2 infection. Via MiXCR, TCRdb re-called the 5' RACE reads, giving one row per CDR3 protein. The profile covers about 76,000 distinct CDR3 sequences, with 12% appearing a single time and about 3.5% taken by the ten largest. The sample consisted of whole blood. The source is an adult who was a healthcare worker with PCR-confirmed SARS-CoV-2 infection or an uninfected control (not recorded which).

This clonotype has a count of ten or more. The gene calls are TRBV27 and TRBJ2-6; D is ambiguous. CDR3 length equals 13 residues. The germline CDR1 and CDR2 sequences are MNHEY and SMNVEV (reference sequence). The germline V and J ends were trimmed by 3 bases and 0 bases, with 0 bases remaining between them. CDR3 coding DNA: TGTGCCAGCAGTTTCTCTGGGGCCAACGTCCTGACTTTC. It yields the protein CASSFSGANVLTF.

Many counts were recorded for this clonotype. The CDR3 region is CASSESEGLEYGYTF. The CDR3 coding sequence is TGCGCCAGCAGTGAGTCGGAGGGATTGGAGTATGGCTACACCTTC. This chain links TRBV10-2 with TRBJ1-2; D is unresolved. This CDR3 region has 15 residues. Germline V CDR1 and CDR2: WSHSY, SAAADI. V lost 0 bases and J 5 bases, leaving 13 bases between the germline ends.

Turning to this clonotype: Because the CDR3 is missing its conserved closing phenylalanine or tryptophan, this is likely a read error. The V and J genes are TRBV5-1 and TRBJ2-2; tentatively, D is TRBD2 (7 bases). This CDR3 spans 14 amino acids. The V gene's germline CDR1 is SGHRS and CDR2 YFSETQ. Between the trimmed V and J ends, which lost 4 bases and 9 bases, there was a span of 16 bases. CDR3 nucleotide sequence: TGCGCCAGCAGCGCGGCGGGGGCGACCAGGGAGCTGTTTTCT. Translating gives CASSAAGATRELFS.

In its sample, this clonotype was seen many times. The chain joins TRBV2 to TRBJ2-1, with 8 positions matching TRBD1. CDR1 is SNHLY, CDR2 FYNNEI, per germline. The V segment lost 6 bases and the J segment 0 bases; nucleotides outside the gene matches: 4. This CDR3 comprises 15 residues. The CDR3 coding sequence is TGTGCCAGCAGCCCAGGACAGGGCTCCTACAATGAGCAGTTCTTC. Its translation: CASSPGQGSYNEQFF.

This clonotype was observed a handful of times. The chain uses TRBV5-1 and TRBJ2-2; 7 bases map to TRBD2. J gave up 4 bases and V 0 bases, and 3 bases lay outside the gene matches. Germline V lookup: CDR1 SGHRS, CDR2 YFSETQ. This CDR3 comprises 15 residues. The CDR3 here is CASSLDGRITGELFF. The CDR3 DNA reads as TGCGCCAGCAGCTTGGACGGGAGGATCACCGGGGAGCTGTTTTTT.

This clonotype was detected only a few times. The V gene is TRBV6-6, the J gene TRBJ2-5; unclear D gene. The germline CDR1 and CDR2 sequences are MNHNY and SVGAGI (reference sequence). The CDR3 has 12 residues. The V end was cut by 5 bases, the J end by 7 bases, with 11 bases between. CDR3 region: CASSLQSGTQYF. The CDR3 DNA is TGTGCCAGCAGTCTCCAATCGGGGACCCAGTACTTC.

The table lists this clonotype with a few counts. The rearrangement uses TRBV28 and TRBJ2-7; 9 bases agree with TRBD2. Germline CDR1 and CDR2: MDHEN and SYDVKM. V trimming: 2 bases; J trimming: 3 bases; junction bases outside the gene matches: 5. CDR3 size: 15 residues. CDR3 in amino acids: CASSLAGGGDYEQYF. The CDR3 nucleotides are TGTGCCAGCAGTTTAGCGGGAGGGGGAGACTACGAGCAGTACTTC.

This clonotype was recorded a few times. The CDR3, as DNA: TGCAGTGCTAGAAACCGGGACAGGGGTGAGCATTTT. It codes for CSARNRDRGEHF. The V call is TRBV20-1, the J call TRBJ1-5, with 10 bases lining up with TRBD1. The CDR3 sequence is 12 residues long. Trimming at V came to 2 bases and at J to 14 bases, leaving 6 bases not matched to a gene. In germline, CDR1 is DFQATT, CDR2 SNEGSKA (reference sequence).

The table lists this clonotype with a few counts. CDR3 amino acids: CASSEVGISNQPQHF. DNA for the CDR3: TGTGCCAGCAGTGAAGTTGGGATTAGCAATCAGCCCCAGCATTTT. V is TRBV6-1 and J is TRBJ1-5; D is uncertain. This CDR3 is built from 15 residues. The germline V gene has CDR1 MNHNS and CDR2 SASEGT. The V end was cut by 1 base, the J end by 0 bases, with 7 bases between.

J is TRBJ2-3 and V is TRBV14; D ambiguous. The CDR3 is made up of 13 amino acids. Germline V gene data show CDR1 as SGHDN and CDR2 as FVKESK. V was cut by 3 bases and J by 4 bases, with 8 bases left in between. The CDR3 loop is CASSQYRADTQYF. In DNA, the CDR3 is TGTGCCAGCAGCCAGTATAGGGCAGATACGCAGTATTTT.

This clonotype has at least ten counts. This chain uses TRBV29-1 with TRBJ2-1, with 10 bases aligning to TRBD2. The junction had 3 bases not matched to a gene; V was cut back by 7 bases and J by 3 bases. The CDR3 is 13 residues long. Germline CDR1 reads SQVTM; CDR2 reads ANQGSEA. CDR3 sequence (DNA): TGCAGCGGTGGGACTAGCGTCTACAATGAGCAGTTCTTC. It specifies CSGGTSVYNEQFF.

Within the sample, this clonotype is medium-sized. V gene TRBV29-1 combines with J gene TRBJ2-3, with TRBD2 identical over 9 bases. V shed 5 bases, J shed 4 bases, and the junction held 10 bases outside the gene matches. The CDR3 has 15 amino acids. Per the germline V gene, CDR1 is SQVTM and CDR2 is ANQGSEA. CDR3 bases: TGCAGCGTTAGGGGTAGCGGGAGAGGGGCAGATACGCAGTATTTT. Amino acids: CSVRGSGRGADTQYF.

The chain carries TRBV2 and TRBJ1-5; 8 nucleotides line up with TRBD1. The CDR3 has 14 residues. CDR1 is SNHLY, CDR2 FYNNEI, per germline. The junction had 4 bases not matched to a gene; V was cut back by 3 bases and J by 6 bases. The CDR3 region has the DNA TGTGCCAGCAGTGATTCAGGGGGCGGTCAGCCCCAGCATTTT. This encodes CASSDSGGGQPQHF.

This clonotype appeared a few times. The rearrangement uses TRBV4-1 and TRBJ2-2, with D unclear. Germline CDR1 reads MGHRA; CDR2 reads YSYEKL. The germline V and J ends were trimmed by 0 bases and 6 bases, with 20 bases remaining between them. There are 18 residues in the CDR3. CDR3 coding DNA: TGCGCCAGCAGCCAAGATGGCGATCATCCTAGGGTGGCCGGGGAGCTGTTTTTT. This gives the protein CASSQDGDHPRVAGELFF.

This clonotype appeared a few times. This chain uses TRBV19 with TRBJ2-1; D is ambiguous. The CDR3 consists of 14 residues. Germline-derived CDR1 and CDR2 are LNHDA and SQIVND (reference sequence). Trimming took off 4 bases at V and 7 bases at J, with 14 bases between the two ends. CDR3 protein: CASSNLLTINEQFF. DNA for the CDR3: TGTGCCAGTAGTAACCTACTCACAATAAATGAGCAGTTCTTC.

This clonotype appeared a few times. The CDR3 reads CASTPWGLAGGINNEQFF. As DNA, the CDR3 is TGTGCCAGCACCCCCTGGGGCTTAGCGGGAGGGATTAACAATGAGCAGTTCTTC. The V and J genes are TRBV28 and TRBJ2-1, with TRBD2 matching 11 bases. Germline V gene data show CDR1 as MDHEN and CDR2 as SYDVKM. Trimming cost V 7 bases and J 5 bases; bases outside gene matches: 16. This CDR3 is 18 amino acids long.

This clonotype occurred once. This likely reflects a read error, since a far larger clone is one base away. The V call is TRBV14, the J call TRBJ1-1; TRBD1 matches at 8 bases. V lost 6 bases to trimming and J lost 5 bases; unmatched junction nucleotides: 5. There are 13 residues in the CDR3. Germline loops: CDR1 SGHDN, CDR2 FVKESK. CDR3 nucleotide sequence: TGTGCCAGCAGTCAGGGGGCGAAGACTGAAGCTTTCTTT. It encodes CASSQGAKTEAFF.